The 8 T cell receptor beta chains listed next were all sequenced from one sample in a study of blood T cell repertoires in COVID-19. Produced via immunoSEQ multiplex PCR; TCRdb's table is partial and in-frame only. The sample includes about 390,000 clones, around 87% of them seen just once. Material for sequencing was peripheral blood. The receptors originated from a woman aged 55-69 years with COVID-19, enrolled during active disease.

Here the CDR3 reads CSVGAGARTYEQYF. Here the CDR3 DNA reads TGCAGCGTTGGAGCAGGGGCTCGCACCTACGAGCAGTACTTC. The chain couples TRBV29-1 to TRBJ2-7; a weak D match, TRBD1 (6 bases). The CDR3 contains 14 residues. The germline V gene has CDR1 SQVTM and CDR2 ANQGSEA. Trimming cost V 4 bases and J 2 bases, with 15 bases left between them.

This clone was observed a few times. This sequence joins TRBV19 and TRBJ1-2, with a weak D call TRBD1 (5 bases). This CDR3 is 13 amino acids long. The germline gives CDR1 LNHDA, CDR2 SQIVND (reference sequence). The ends were cut back, 1 base at V and 6 bases at J, with 9 bases in the middle. The CDR3 sequence: CASSIAVRDGYTF. The CDR3 DNA reads TGTGCCAGTAGTATAGCGGTCAGGGATGGCTACACCTTC.

The chain is built from TRBV9 and TRBJ1-3; D uncertain. Trimming cost V 2 bases and J 0 bases, with 9 bases left between them. CDR3 length: 15 residues. The germline V gene encodes CDR1 SGDLS and CDR2 YYNGEE. CDR3 in DNA: TGTGCCAGCAGCGTTAACACCAACTCTGGAAACACCATATATTTT. Residues: CASSVNTNSGNTIYF.

The chain links TRBV7-2 to TRBJ2-7; weak D call: TRBD1 (6 bases). V was cut by 4 bases and J by 5 bases, with 15 bases left in between. CDR1 SGHTA and CDR2 FQGNSA come from the germline V gene. The CDR3 is 14 residues long. CDR3 nucleotide sequence: TGTGCCAGCAGCTCCTTCAGCACAGGGCACGAGCAGTACTTC. Protein: CASSSFSTGHEQYF. Supplemented by reference TRBV7-2 and TRBJ2-7, the full variable domain reads GAGVSQSPSNKVTEKGKDVELRCDPISGHTALYWYRQSLGQGLEFLIYFQGNSAPDKSGLPSDRFSAERTGGSVSTLTIQRTQQEDSAVYLCASSSFSTGHEQYFGPGTRLTVT.

This chain uses TRBV19 with TRBJ2-3; TRBD1 matches 8 bases. Per the germline V gene, CDR1 is LNHDA and CDR2 is SQIVND (reference sequence). The CDR3 runs to 17 residues. The trim removed 6 bases at V and 5 bases at J, leaving 16 bases unmatched. The DNA for the CDR3 is TGTGCCAGTAGACTTACAGGGGGAGCAAATAGGTTAGATACGCAGTATTTT. Translating it yields CASRLTGGANRLDTQYF. Complete variable domain (other parts from reference TRBV19 and TRBJ2-3): DGGITQSPKYLFRKEGQNVTLSCEQNLNHDAMYWYRQDPGQGLRLIYYSQIVNDFQKGDIAEGYSVSREKKESFPLTVTSAQKNPTAFYLCASRLTGGANRLDTQYFGPGTRLTVL.

The gene calls are TRBV29-1 and TRBJ2-7; 8 positions agree with TRBD1. CDR1 and CDR2 from the germline V gene are SQVTM and ANQGSEA. V gave up 5 bases and J gave up 2 bases; unmatched junction bases: 5. The CDR3 consists of 13 residues. CDR3 amino acids: CSVRGDRTYEQYF. CDR3 bases: TGCAGCGTTCGAGGGGACAGGACCTACGAGCAGTACTTC.

V usage is TRBV7-9 and J usage is TRBJ2-1, with D uncertain. CDR1 SEHNR and CDR2 FQNEAQ come from the germline V gene (reference sequence). With 0 bases removed from V and 6 bases from J, the gap between germline ends came to 6 bases. This CDR3 spans 13 amino acids. The CDR3 sequence is CASSLALSNEQFF. The DNA of the CDR3 is TGTGCCAGCAGCTTAGCGCTAAGCAATGAGCAGTTCTTC. The complete variable domain, with remaining parts taken from reference TRBV7-9 and TRBJ2-1, reads DTGVSQNPRHKITKRGQNVTFRCDPISEHNRLYWYRQTLGQGPEFLTYFQNEAQLEKSRLLSDRFSAERPKGSFSTLEIQRTEQGDSAMYLCASSLALSNEQFFGPGTRLTVL.

The rearrangement links TRBV11-2 to TRBJ2-7, with TRBD1 identical over 7 bases. After removal of 4 bases from V and 2 bases from J, the junction contained 5 bases not matched to a gene. This CDR3 has 14 residues. The germline CDR1 and CDR2 sequences are SGHAT and FQNNGV. CDR3 nucleotides: TGTGCCAGCAGCTGGTCGACAGGGACCTACGAGCAGTACTTC. Protein sequence: CASSWSTGTYEQYF.